This TCR beta chain was recovered during a study of T cells in Graves' hyperthyroidism and ophthalmopathy (dated by TCRdb to between 2019 and 2020). Study-wide context: Peripheral blood samples were taken at initial diagnosis, before any treatment was given. TCR V-J signatures able to tell the groups apart were searched for in a discovery cohort of more than 90 patients, of whom more than 40 had Graves' ophthalmopathy and roughly 57 had stable Graves' hyperthyroidism. An independent validation cohort of some 18 hyperthyroidism patients and approximately 15 patients who later progressed to ophthalmopathy tested prospective prediction of ophthalmopathy. The 100 discovery patients were randomly divided into training and test sets at a 7:3 ratio. In about 6 Graves' hyperthyroidism patients, the study also compared T-cell repertoires from thyroid tissue with T-cell repertoires from blood. After blood sampling, hyperthyroidism patients were treated with methimazole at a starting dose of 30 mg daily, and ophthalmopathy patients were treated with high-dose intravenous methylprednisolone. TCR Vbeta CDR3 sequencing of fewer than 150 peripheral blood samples (roughly 43 ophthalmopathy, over 70 hyperthyroidism and roughly 17 progressor patients) is reported in the paper. The research as a whole found: A model built on a 13 V-J signature distinguished ophthalmopathy from stable hyperthyroidism, reaching about 88% sensitivity and about 81% specificity in cross-validation and 80%/75% in testing. No statistical method was used to set the sample size in advance, and investigators knew the group allocation. Most expanded thyroid clonotypes (frequency above 0.001) were also detected in blood, suggesting blood repertoires may reflect thyroid immune responses. In validation, the model predicted progression to ophthalmopathy with roughly 66% sensitivity and approximately 74% specificity, a median of about 6.7 months before onset.

The CDR3 covers 10 residues, taking in both the cysteine and the phenylalanine. Kept here is only the CDR3 DNA, which spans 30 bases and is read in frame from base 1. CDR1 and CDR2 were assigned from the germline V gene as SNHLY and FYNNEI. Between the V and J ends, shortened by 9 bases and 5 bases respectively, the junction contains 5 bases. Ophthalmopathy patients had moderately to severely active disease, Clinical Activity Score of at least 3, NOSPECS grade of at least 4, and duration under 3 months. Any patient with an uncontrolled infection, another autoimmune disease, pregnancy or lactation was excluded. Diagnoses were based on clinical symptoms, serum thyroxine and TRAb, thyroid ultrasound and orbital computed tomography. PBMCs were isolated from 10 ml of fresh peripheral blood by Ficoll-Paque density gradient centrifugation. Total RNA was extracted using Trizol reagent, and RNA quality was assessed on an Agilent 2100 Bioanalyzer.

Amplification of TCR beta CDR3 regions was carried out from RNA transcripts. The TCR CDR3 was subjected to a first round of RT-PCR using the HTBI primer set and the Qiagen OneStep RT-PCR kit. A second multiplex PCR round built the libraries, followed by size selection and purification. Sequencing of the libraries was done on an Illumina HiSeq2000 using paired-end 100 bp reads. For the original study's pipeline: Raw data were processed with SOAPnuke, discarding reads with adapters, uncalled bases, mean Phred below 15, or no exact constant-primer or identifier match. High-quality paired reads were merged with COPE v1.2.5, and unique nucleotide sequences were defined as clonotypes. Clonotypes were aligned to IMGT TRBV, TRBD and TRBJ reference segments using MiTCR v1.1. Only V-J combinations with frequency above 0.0001, covering 99% to 99.2% of repertoires, were analysed. The TCS score was defined as the ratio of F50 (clonal expansion) to E x V (chaos), calculated using BLOSUM62-based TCRdist between CDR3 peptides within each V-J. Welch's t-statistics and random forest reduced approximately 520 V-J features to 13, which were used in a naive Bayes classifier (R e1071). Thyroid-blood repertoire similarity was quantified with the Morisita-Horn index. TCRdb reran the public reads through fastp at Q25 and MiXCR, keeping productive beta chains. When rows share a CDR3 protein, they turn into one entry using the most common DNA and genes. TCRdb assigned the V and J calls; the authors' analysis was not used. The sample table contains around 60,000 distinct CDR3 sequences; only one count was recorded for roughly 52% of them. The ten biggest clones cover approximately 13% of the sample.

This clonotype was counted at least ten times. Its cognate antigen has yet to be identified. No qualities accompany the bases; no much larger clone lies one base away. The source of this sequence is a woman aged 30 to 39 with Graves' ophthalmopathy. The V and J genes are TRBV2 and TRBJ1-5; no D gene can be assigned with confidence. The sample consisted of blood. Here the CDR3 is given as CARGYQPQHF. The nucleotides read TGTGCCAGGGGCTATCAGCCCCAGCATTTT.